Sequencing of this TCR beta chain was carried out in a study of blood T cell repertoires in COVID-19. Assay: immunoSEQ multiplex PCR; the TCRdb copy retains only in-frame clones and omits some. This table has under 200,000 clones, over 80% appearing once. With 2 bases clipped from V and 6 bases from J, the junction kept 2 bases outside the gene matches. The length of the CDR3 is 13 residues. Germline V gene data show CDR1 as SGDLS and CDR2 as YYNGEE. This clonotype originated in a woman aged 55 to 70 who had recovered from COVID-19. The genes are TRBV9 and TRBJ2-1; TRBD1 agrees at 7 bases. The sample consisted of PBMCs or T cells enriched from blood (not recorded which). The CDR3 DNA reads as TGTGCCAGCAGCGTGGGACAGACCAATGAGCAGTTCTTC. Translating it yields CASSVGQTNEQFF.